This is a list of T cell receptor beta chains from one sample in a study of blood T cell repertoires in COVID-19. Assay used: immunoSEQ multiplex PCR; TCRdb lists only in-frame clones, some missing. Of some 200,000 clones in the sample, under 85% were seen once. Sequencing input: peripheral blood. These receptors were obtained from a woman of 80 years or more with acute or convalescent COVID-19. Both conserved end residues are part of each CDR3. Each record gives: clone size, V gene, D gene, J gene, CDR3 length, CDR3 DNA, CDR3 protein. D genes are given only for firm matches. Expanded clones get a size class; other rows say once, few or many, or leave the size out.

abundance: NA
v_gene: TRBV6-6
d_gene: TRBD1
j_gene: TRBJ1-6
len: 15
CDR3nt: TGTGCCAGCAGGACACCTCGGGACAGGGCTTCGTCCCTCCACTTT
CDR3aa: CASRTPRDRASSLHF

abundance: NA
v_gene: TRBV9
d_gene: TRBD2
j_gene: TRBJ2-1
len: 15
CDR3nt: TGTGCCAGCAGCGGAAGGACTAGCGGTATCTTCGGGCAGTTCTTC
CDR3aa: CASSGRTSGIFGQFF

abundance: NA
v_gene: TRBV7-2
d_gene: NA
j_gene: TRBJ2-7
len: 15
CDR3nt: TGTGCCAGCAGCTACCAAAGCGACCCTCTGAACGAGCAGTACTTC
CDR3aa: CASSYQSDPLNEQYF

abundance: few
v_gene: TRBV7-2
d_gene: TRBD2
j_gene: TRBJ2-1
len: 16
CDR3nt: TGTGCCAGCAGCCGGGAGCGGGGACCTGCCTACAATGAGCAGTTCTTC
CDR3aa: CASSRERGPAYNEQFF

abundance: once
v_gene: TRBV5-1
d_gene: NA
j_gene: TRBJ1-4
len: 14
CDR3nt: TGCGCCAGCAGCTTGGGACAGAGGAATGAAAAACTGTTTTTT
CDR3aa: CASSLGQRNEKLFF

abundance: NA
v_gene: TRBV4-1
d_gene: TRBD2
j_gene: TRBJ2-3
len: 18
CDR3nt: TGCGCCAGCAGCCAAGATCAGATCGCGGGGGGAGTAACAGATACGCAGTATTTT
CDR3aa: CASSQDQIAGGVTDTQYF

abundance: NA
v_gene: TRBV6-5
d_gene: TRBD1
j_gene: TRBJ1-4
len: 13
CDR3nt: TGTGCCAGCAGAGACAGGGGATTTGAAAAACTGTTTTTT
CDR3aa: CASRDRGFEKLFF

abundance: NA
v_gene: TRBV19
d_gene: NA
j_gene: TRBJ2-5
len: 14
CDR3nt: TGTGCCAGTAGTATCGCTACTACCCAAGAGACCCAGTACTTC
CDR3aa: CASSIATTQETQYF

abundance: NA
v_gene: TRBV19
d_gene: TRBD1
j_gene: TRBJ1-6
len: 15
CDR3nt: TGTGCCAGTAGCCGCTCGGGACAGCCGAATTCACCCCTCCACTTT
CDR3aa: CASSRSGQPNSPLHF

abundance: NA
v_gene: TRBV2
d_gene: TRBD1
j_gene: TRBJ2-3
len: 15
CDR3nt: TGTGCCAGCAGTGCCCAGGGGGCGCGGACAGATACGCAGTATTTT
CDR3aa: CASSAQGARTDTQYF

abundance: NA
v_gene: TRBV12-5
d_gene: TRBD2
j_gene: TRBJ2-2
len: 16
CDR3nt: TGTGCTAGTTTGCCCCTAGCGGGAGGCCTCACCGGGGAGCTGTTTTTT
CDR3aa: CASLPLAGGLTGELFF

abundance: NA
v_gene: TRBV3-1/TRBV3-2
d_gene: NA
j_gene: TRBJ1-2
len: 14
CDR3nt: TGTGCCAGCAGCCAAGTTTCACATAACTATGGCTACACCTTC
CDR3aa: CASSQVSHNYGYTF

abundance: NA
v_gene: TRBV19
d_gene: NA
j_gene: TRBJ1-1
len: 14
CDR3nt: TGTGCCAGTAGTATAGCTGGGCCCGACACTGAAGCTTTCTTT
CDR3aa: CASSIAGPDTEAFF

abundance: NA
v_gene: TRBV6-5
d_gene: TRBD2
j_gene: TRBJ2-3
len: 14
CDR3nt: TGTGCCAGCTCTACTAGCGGGAGAGGCGGTACGCAGTATTTT
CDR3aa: CASSTSGRGGTQYF

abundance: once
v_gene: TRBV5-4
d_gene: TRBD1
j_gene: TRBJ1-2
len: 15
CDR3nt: TGTGCCAGCAGCACCTGGGACAGGGGGCGAATTGGCTACACCTTC
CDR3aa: CASSTWDRGRIGYTF

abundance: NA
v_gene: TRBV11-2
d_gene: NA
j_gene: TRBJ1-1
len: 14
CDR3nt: TGTGCCAGCAGCTCCCTCGGAGCCTACACTGAAGCTTTCTTT
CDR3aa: CASSSLGAYTEAFF

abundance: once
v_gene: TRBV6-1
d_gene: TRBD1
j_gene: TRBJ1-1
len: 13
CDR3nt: TGTGCCAGCAGTGAAGCTGGACAGGGCAAGGCTTTCTTT
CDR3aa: CASSEAGQGKAFF

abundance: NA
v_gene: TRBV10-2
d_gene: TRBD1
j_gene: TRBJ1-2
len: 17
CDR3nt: TGCGCCAGCAGTGAGACGGGGACAGGGCGATCCCGACGCGGCTACACCTTC
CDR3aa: CASSETGTGRSRRGYTF

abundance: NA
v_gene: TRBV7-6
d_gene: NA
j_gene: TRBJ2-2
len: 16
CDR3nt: TGTGCCAGCAGCTTAGAGGTGGCAGGGGTGCACGGGGAGCTGTTTTTT
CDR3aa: CASSLEVAGVHGELFF

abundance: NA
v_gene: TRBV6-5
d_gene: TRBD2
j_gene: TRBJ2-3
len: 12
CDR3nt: TGTGCCAGCAGTTTTAGCGGGGGAACGCAGTATTTT
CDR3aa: CASSFSGGTQYF

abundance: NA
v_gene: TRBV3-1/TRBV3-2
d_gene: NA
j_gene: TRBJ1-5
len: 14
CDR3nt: TGTGCCAGCAGCCACAGGACAGGCAATCAGCCCCAGCATTTT
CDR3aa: CASSHRTGNQPQHF

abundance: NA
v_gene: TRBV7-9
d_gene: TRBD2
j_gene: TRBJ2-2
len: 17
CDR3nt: TGTGCCAGCAGCTCGGGACTAGATGTTCTCAACACCGGGGAGCTGTTTTTT
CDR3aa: CASSSGLDVLNTGELFF

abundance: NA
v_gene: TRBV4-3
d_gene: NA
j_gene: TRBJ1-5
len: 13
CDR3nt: TGCGCCAGCAGCCAATATAGCAATCAGCCCCAGCATTTT
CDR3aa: CASSQYSNQPQHF

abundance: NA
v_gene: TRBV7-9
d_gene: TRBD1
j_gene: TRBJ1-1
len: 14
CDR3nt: TGTGCCAGCAGCTTAGGACAGGGGGCCTCTGAAGCTTTCTTT
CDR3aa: CASSLGQGASEAFF

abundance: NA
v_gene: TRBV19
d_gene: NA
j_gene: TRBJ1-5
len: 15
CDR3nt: TGTGCCAGTAGTATGGGGCGGTATAGCAATCAGCCCCAGCATTTT
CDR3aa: CASSMGRYSNQPQHF

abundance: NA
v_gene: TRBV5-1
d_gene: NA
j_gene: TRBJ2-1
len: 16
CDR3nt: TGCGCCAGCAGCTTGGCGCTAGTCGGAGGAAAGGATGAGCAGTTCTTC
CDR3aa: CASSLALVGGKDEQFF

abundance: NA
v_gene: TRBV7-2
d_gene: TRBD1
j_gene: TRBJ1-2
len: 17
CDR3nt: TGTGCCAGCAGCTTAGAATCCAGGGGGCGAGGTAACTATGGCTACACCTTC
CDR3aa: CASSLESRGRGNYGYTF

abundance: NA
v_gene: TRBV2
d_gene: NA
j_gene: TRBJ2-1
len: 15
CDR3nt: TGTGCCAGCAGTGAAAAGGGACAATTCTACAATGAGCAGTTCTTC
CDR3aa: CASSEKGQFYNEQFF

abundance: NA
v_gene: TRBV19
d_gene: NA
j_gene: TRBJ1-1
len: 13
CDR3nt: TGTGCCGCTGGGGGGACGATGAACACTGAAGCTTTCTTT
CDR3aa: CAAGGTMNTEAFF

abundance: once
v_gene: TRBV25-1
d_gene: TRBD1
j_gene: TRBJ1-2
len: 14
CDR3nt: TGTGCCAGCCGAGACAGGGGTCATAACTATGGCTACACCTTC
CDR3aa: CASRDRGHNYGYTF

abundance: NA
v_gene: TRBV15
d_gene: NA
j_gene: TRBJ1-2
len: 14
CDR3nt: TGTGCCACCAGCAGAGATCGGCAGGCCCATGGCTACACCTTC
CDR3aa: CATSRDRQAHGYTF

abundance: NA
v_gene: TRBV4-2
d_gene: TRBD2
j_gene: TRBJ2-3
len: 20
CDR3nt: TGTGCCAGCAGCCAAGAAGGACTAGCGGGAGGGCGGTCTAGCACAGATACGCAGTATTTT
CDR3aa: CASSQEGLAGGRSSTDTQYF

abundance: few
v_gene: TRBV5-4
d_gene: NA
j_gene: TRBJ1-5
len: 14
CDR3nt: TGTGCCAGCAGCTTGGCGGGGAGCAATCAGCCCCAGCATTTT
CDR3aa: CASSLAGSNQPQHF

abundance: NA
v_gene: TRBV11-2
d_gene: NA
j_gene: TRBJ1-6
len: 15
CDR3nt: TGTGCCAGCAGCTTAGTCGCGGGGGCTAGTTCACCCCTCCACTTT
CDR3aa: CASSLVAGASSPLHF

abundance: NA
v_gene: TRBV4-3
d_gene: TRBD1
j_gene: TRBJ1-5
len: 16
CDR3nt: TGCGCCAGCAGCCAAGATTGGGGACAGGGCCATCAGCCCCAGCATTTT
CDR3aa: CASSQDWGQGHQPQHF

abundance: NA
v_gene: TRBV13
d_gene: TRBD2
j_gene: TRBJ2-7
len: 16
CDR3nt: TGTGCCAGCAGACGAAGTGGCGAGCGGGGCTCCCACGAGCAGTACTTC
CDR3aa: CASRRSGERGSHEQYF

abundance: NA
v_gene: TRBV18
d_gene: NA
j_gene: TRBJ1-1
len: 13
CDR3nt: TGTGCCAGCTCACCACCGGAGGGCAGAAAAGCTTTCTTT
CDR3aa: CASSPPEGRKAFF

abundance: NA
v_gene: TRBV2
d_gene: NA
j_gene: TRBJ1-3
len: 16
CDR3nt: TGTGCCAGCAGTGAAGGCCAGACAGCCAACTCAAACACCATATATTTT
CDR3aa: CASSEGQTANSNTIYF

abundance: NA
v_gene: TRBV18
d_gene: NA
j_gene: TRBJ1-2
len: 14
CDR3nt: TGTGCCAGCTCACCGACAGCAACAAACTATGGCTACACCTTC
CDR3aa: CASSPTATNYGYTF

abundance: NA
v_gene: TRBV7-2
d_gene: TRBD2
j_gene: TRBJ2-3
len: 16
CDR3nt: TGTGCCAGTGGACTAGCGGGTGCCTCTAGCACAGATACGCAGTATTTT
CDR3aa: CASGLAGASSTDTQYF

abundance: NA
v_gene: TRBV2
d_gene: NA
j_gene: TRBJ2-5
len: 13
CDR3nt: TGTGCCAGCAGCCTCAACACGAGGGAGACCCAGTACTTC
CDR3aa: CASSLNTRETQYF

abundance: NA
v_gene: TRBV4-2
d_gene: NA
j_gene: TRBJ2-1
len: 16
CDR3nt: TGTGCCAGCAGCCAAGATGGAGGGAGAACATTCAATGAGCAGTTCTTC
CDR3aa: CASSQDGGRTFNEQFF

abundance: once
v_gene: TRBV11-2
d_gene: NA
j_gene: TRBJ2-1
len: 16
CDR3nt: TGTGCCAGCAGTTCGGTCCTCGGGGGCTCCTACAATGAGCAGTTCTTC
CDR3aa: CASSSVLGGSYNEQFF

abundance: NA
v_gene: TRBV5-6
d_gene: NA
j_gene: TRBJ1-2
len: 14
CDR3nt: TGTGCCAGCAGCTTGGTAGGCGGCTCGGTTGGCTACACCTTC
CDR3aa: CASSLVGGSVGYTF

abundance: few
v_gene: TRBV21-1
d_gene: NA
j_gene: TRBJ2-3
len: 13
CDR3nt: TGTGCCAAGGGGACTCTCGGTGCAGATACGCAGTATTTT
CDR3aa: CAKGTLGADTQYF

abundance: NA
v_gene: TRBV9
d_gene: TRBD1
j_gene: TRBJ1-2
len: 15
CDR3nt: TGTGCCAGCAGCGACCGGACAGGGGTGGGCTATGGCTACACCTTC
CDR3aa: CASSDRTGVGYGYTF

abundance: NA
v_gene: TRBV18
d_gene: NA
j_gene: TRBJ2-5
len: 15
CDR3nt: TGTGCCAGCTCACCTCCCCAGCGGGCGGGTGAGACCCAGTACTTC
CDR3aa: CASSPPQRAGETQYF

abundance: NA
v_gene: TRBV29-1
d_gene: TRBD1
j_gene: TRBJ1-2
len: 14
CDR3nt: TGCAGCGTTGAAACCGGGACAGGGGCCCATGGCTACACCTTC
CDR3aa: CSVETGTGAHGYTF

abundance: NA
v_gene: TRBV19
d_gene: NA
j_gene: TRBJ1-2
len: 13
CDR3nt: TGTGCCAGTAGTCCGCAGGGTTGGGTTGGCTACACCTTC
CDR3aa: CASSPQGWVGYTF

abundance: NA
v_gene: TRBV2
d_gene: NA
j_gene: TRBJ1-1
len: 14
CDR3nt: TGTGCCAGCAGTGTAGGAAGGGGGAACACTGAAGCTTTCTTT
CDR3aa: CASSVGRGNTEAFF

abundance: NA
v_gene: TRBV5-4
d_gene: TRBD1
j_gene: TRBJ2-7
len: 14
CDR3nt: TGTGCCAGCAGCTCAGGACAGGGGCCATACGAGCAGTACTTC
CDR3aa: CASSSGQGPYEQYF

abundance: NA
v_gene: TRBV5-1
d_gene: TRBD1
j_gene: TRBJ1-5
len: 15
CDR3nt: TGCGCCAGCAGCGACGGACAGGGGCGCAATCAGCCCCAGCATTTT
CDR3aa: CASSDGQGRNQPQHF

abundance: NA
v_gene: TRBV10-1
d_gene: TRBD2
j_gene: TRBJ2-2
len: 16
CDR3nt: TGCGCCAGCAGTGAGGCGGGAGACTATGGCACCGGGGAGCTGTTTTTT
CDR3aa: CASSEAGDYGTGELFF

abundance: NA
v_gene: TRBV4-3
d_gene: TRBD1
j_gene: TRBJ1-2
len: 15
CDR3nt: TGCGCCAGCAGCCACCAATGGGACAGAGGCTATGGCTACACCTTC
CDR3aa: CASSHQWDRGYGYTF

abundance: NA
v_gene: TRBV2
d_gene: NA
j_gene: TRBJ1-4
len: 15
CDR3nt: TGTGCCAGCAGTGAAGGAAACAGGGCGAATGGAAAACTGTTTTTT
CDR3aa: CASSEGNRANGKLFF